This T cell receptor beta chain emerged from a study of Graves' ophthalmopathy and Graves' hyperthyroidism. Across the study: Peripheral blood sampling occurred at initial diagnosis, before any treatment.

V lost 8 bases and J 0 bases, leaving 26 bases between the germline ends. Per germline, CDR1 MNHEY and CDR2 SVGEGT. The CDR3 consists of 18 residues. RNA served as the template for amplifying TCR beta CDR3 regions. Investigators did first-round RT-PCR with HTBI primers, then second-round multiplex PCR. TCRdb itself ran the multiplex PCR reads through MiXCR, one entry per CDR3 protein. The sample lists about 400,000 distinct CDR3 sequences; approximately 15% were seen once. This clonotype was observed many times. This TCR came from a woman aged 18 to 35 with stable Graves' hyperthyroidism. The chain has TRBV6-2 or TRBV6-3 and TRBJ2-7; D remains ambiguous. The sequenced material came from peripheral blood. The CDR3, as DNA: TGTGCCAGCTCACCGTGGCAGCCACTACCCAGATTCTCCTACGAGCAGTACTTC. Its protein is CASSPWQPLPRFSYEQYF.